The TCR beta chain described here comes from a study of PD-1 blockade in classical Hodgkin lymphoma (dated by TCRdb to about 2020). In the study overall: Nivolumab dosing was 3 mg/kg intravenously every 2 weeks, continuing until either disease progression or unacceptable toxicity. To define a peripheral blood immune signature of response to PD-1 blockade in classical Hodgkin lymphoma, the study combined TCR beta sequencing with CyTOF. What the authors observed across the whole study: Trial patients achieving complete response had baseline diversity similar to newly diagnosed patients, whereas partial responders and progressors had significantly lower diversity. Newly diagnosed patients were reported to have lower baseline TCR diversity than healthy donors, and relapsed/refractory patients were reported to have lower baseline TCR diversity still. CD4+ but not CD8+ TCR diversity rose significantly by C4D1 (p=0.0027 vs p=0.16), most apparent in complete responders (p=0.02). Only a single clinical trial cohort was studied, and what caused the repertoire differences, possibly disease activity or prior therapy, remained undefined. Lower diversity was observed in patients in whom nivolumab was started less than 1 year after ASCT, and these patients were excluded from later analyses so that confounding by immune reconstitution would be avoided.

Genomic DNA was isolated using the Qiagen DNeasy kit from unsorted PBMCs as well as from negatively selected CD4+ and CD8+ fractions. TCR beta CDR3 regions were amplified by immunoSEQ multiplex PCR using primers annealing to V and J segments. A synthetic immune receptor repertoire was used to minimize amplification bias, and any residual bias was removed computationally once sequencing was done. The original methods were these. Repertoire diversity was quantified as the Shannon entropy index using custom Python scripts. Unsorted, CD4+ and CD8+ repertoires were analyzed separately, except for combined analyses in which CD4+ and CD8+ sequences were merged in silico. Clonal expansion was defined as a frequency increase of at least 2-fold after treatment compared with C1D1, and clones undetected at baseline were assigned a pseudocount of 0.5. Singleton clones were defined as clones with 0 or 1 copy at C1D1, and non-singleton clones were defined as clones with 2 or more copies. Clones expanded in unsorted samples were assigned a CD4+, CD8+ or unknown annotation through matching of protein sequences in sorted samples from the same patient. Wilcoxon tests on paired samples were used to test changes in diversity from C1D1 to C4D1. What TCRdb holds here is the immuneACCESS table cut down to in-frame rearrangements. Part of the clones is not present; checked against another copy, under half of the missing clones reflect an unresolved V gene, and the others are unexplained. V and J calls and clone size are as listed in that table; D and trimming were resolved from the DNA. This sample holds some 64,000 clones; 80% to 90% were observed only once. The top ten hold over 12% of the sample.

The sample's time point label is to be understood as: cycle 1 day 1 (C1D1), immediately before nivolumab initiation. Relapse after autologous stem cell transplantation had occurred in all trial patients, and cohorts A, B and C were distinguished by prior brentuximab vedotin exposure. The trial cohort included around 60 patients with relapsed/refractory classical Hodgkin lymphoma, and each patient had a best overall response of complete response, partial response or progressive disease. Trial patients were treated with single-agent nivolumab in the multi-cohort phase II CheckMate 205 trial. An independent review committee assessed best overall response by applying the 2007 International Working Group response criteria. PBMCs from the trial were collected at three points: immediately before nivolumab initiation (C1D1), and during therapy at cycle 2 day 1 and cycle 4 day 1. After peripheral blood was drawn into 8 mL Vacutainer Cell Preparation Tubes, PBMCs were isolated by centrifugation and then cryopreserved.

Note on this clone: Its target antigen remains unknown. Nothing much larger sits one base from this clone, and base qualities are not available.

This TCR came from a human donor with classical Hodgkin lymphoma. The specimen was peripheral blood mononuclear cells (PBMCs), collected at baseline.

The base sequence is TGTGCCAGCAGGGAGACAGGGGCTCCATCCTACGAGCAGTACTTC. Its product reads: CASRETGAPSYEQYF. Recombination linked TRBV2 to TRBJ2-7, and TRBD1 aligns with 8 junction nucleotides. From its cysteine to its phenylalanine, the CDR3 spans 15 amino acids. Only the CDR3 region is kept as DNA, spanning 45 bases read in frame from base 1. At the junction V is shortened by 6 bases and J by 1 base; bases outside the gene matches: 8. From a lookup of the germline V gene, CDR1 and CDR2 are SNHLY and FYNNEI.